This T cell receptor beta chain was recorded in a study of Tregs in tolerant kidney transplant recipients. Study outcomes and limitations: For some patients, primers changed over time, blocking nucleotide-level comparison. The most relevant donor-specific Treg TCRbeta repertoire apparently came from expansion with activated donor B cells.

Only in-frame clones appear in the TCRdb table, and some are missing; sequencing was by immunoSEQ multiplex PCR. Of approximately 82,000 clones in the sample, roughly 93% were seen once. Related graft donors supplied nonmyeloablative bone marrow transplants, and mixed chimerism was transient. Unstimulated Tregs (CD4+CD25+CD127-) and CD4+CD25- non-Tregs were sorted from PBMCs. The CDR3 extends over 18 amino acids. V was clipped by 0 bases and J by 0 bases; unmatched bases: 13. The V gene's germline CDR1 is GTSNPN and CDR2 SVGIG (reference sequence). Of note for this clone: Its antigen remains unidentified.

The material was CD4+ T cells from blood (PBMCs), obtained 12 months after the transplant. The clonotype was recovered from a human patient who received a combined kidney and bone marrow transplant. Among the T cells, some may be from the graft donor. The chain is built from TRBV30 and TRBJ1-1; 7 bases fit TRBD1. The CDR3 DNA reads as TGTGCCTGGAGTGTAGCGGGCAGGGGGTTCGGCATGAACACTGAAGCTTTCTTT. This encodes CAWSVAGRGFGMNTEAFF.